This TCR beta chain was sequenced during a study of metastatic and nonmetastatic thyroid tumors. This clone has only a few counts. Germline and junction disagree at one end, which may indicate a read error. Not a single patient had been given any form of treatment at any point before undergoing thyroid surgery. In the original processing: A classifier of distant metastasis in papillary thyroid cancer was built from CDR3 differences (across clinicopathological groups). TCRdb re-called clones from the PCR reads using MiXCR. The V and J calls and clone size come from TCRdb's table, not from the authors' own analysis. The sample has approximately 25,000 clones; approximately 17% are singletons. From germline, CDR1 is SGDLS and CDR2 YYNGEE. The CDR3 length is 16 residues.

The chain employs TRBV9 and TRBJ2-2; D possibly matches TRBD1 or TRBD2 (5 bases each). Sequenced sample: blood. The sequence was collected from a male donor with papillary thyroid cancer or a benign thyroid nodule (not recorded which). Some clones in this sample may be carry-over from other donors' samples. CDR3 amino acids: CASSVVTGGFAGELLF. The CDR3 region has the DNA TGTGCCAGCAGTGTAGTTACAGGCGGCTTCGCCGGGGAGCTGTTGTTT.